Listed below are T cell receptor beta chains from one sample, sequenced in a study of blood T cell repertoires in COVID-19. Using immunoSEQ multiplex PCR, the repertoire was profiled, and TCRdb retains in-frame clones only, with some absent. The repertoire includes around 300,000 clones, approximately 88% of them detected once, and 3.5% to 4.5% sits in the top ten. Material: peripheral blood. The receptors originated from a woman aged 45-59 years with active or convalescent COVID-19. Each CDR3 is given with its conserved first and last residue. The D gene is left open where the match is weak. Clone size is stated in some rows and not others, as once, few, many or a class when expanded.

CDR3 protein | clone size | J gene | V gene | D gene
CASSRTSFRVSGNTIYF | NA | TRBJ1-3 | TRBV18 | NA
CAISGGRTGGQETQYF | NA | TRBJ2-5 | TRBV10-3 | TRBD1
CASLGQGASRTEAFF | NA | TRBJ1-1 | TRBV6-5 | TRBD1
CASSVRRSGANVLTF | NA | TRBJ2-6 | TRBV9 | NA
CASSRGTGDGYTF | NA | TRBJ1-2 | TRBV6-5 | TRBD1
CASSQGDRGRAEAFF | NA | TRBJ1-1 | TRBV3-1/TRBV3-2 | TRBD1
CASSQETLAGSPLHF | NA | TRBJ1-6 | TRBV4-1 | NA
CSVGPGDNYGYTF | NA | TRBJ1-2 | TRBV29-1 | NA
CASSSSWTSGGDEQYF | once | TRBJ2-7 | TRBV5-1 | TRBD2
CASSLIPGATNEKLFF | NA | TRBJ1-4 | TRBV18 | NA
CASTAAGRNGYTF | few | TRBJ1-2 | TRBV28 | NA
CASSMTGETQYF | NA | TRBJ2-5 | TRBV19 | NA
CASSDRREGYTF | NA | TRBJ1-2 | TRBV19 | NA
CASSPPYVTDTEAFF | NA | TRBJ1-1 | TRBV18 | NA
CASSLTPSGFYNEQFF | NA | TRBJ2-1 | TRBV18 | NA
CASKERGLATNEKLFF | NA | TRBJ1-4 | TRBV27 | NA
CASSLARWEQYF | NA | TRBJ2-7 | TRBV7-2 | NA
CASSLVTGSNSPLHF | once | TRBJ1-6 | TRBV5-6 | NA
CASSPTRNTDTQYF | NA | TRBJ2-3 | TRBV7-2 | NA
CASSFQGEGEQYF | NA | TRBJ2-7 | TRBV5-1 | NA
CASSLEAGHNEKLFF | NA | TRBJ1-4 | TRBV7-2 | NA
CASSQASEDNEQFF | NA | TRBJ2-1 | TRBV3-1/TRBV3-2 | NA
CASSLKGGNQPQHF | NA | TRBJ1-5 | TRBV7-2 | NA
CASSFKSYEQYF | NA | TRBJ2-7 | TRBV13 | NA
CASSAPGQGKVGYTF | NA | TRBJ1-2 | TRBV5-4 | TRBD1
CASSLNSRETQYF | NA | TRBJ2-5 | TRBV7-3 | NA
CATMEVQGSDEAFF | NA | TRBJ1-1 | TRBV28 | NA
CASRILGQANTEAFF | NA | TRBJ1-1 | TRBV27 | TRBD1
CASSPRQLNTEAFF | once | TRBJ1-1 | TRBV5-1 | NA
CASSPGGYRGTEAFF | NA | TRBJ1-1 | TRBV18 | TRBD1
CASALDRGQPQHF | NA | TRBJ1-5 | TRBV6-4 | TRBD1
CATSRDTRAGTEAFF | NA | TRBJ1-1 | TRBV15 | NA
CASSYSHRGYEQYF | NA | TRBJ2-7 | TRBV6-6 | TRBD1
CASSFTRDYPTDTQYF | once | TRBJ2-3 | TRBV7-9 | TRBD2
CATSRGLAGGADTQYF | once | TRBJ2-3 | TRBV15 | TRBD2